These T cell receptor beta chains were read from a single sample in a study of T cells in Graves' hyperthyroidism and ophthalmopathy. Using its own MiXCR run on the multiplex PCR reads, TCRdb lists one record per CDR3 protein. The sample has about 520,000 distinct CDR3 sequences, around 21% seen once; the top ten hold 26%. The sample was blood. Every receptor here comes from a man aged 18-30 years with Graves' hyperthyroidism. The CDR3 runs from the conserved cysteine through the conserved F or W. Each record gives: V gene, CDR3 length, clone size, J gene, D gene, CDR3 DNA, CDR3 protein. A D gene is named only where the DNA matches it firmly. The size entry is marked missing in some rows and otherwise reads once, few, many or a size class.

TRBV4-1	16	many	TRBJ1-5	.	TGCGCCAGCAGCCAAGGGACGATTTATAGCAATCAGCCCCAGCATTTT	CASSQGTIYSNQPQHF
TRBV12-3/TRBV12-4	10	many	TRBJ1-2	.	TGTGCCAGCCCGCTCTATGGCTACACCTTC	CASPLYGYTF
TRBV6-1	15	many	TRBJ1-5	.	TGTGCCAGCTCGACAGAGCCGAGTAGCAATCAGCCCCAGCATTTT	CASSTEPSSNQPQHF
TRBV7-9	15	.	TRBJ1-1	TRBD1	TGTGCCAGCAGCCCGGGACAGGTGGCGAACACTGAAGCTTTCTTT	CASSPGQVANTEAFF
TRBV6-5	16	once	TRBJ1-1	TRBD1	TGTGCCAGCAGTTTTTCCCCCTGGACAGGGGGAACTGAAGCTTTCTTT	CASSFSPWTGGTEAFF
TRBV6-1	15	many	TRBJ1-3	TRBD1	TGTGCCAGCAGTCCACAGGGGTACTCTGGAAACACCATATATTTT	CASSPQGYSGNTIYF
TRBV6-1	18	.	TRBJ2-5	TRBD2	TGTGCCAGCAGCCAAGCCACAGGGACGGCGGGAGGGAGAGAGACCCAGTACTTC	CASSQATGTAGGRETQYF
TRBV9	15	.	TRBJ2-5	TRBD2	TGTGCCAGCAGCGGACTAGCGGAGCACCAAGAGACCCAGTACTTC	CASSGLAEHQETQYF
TRBV20-1	16	many	TRBJ1-5	.	TGCAGTGCTCGATGGGGCCCCGGACAGCCCAATCAGCCCCAGCATTTT	CSARWGPGQPNQPQHF
TRBV12-3/TRBV12-4	14	.	TRBJ1-6	.	TGTGCCAGCAGTTTACTGGGGCCGTCTTCACCCCTCCACTTT	CASSLLGPSSPLHF